This is a list of T cell receptor beta chains from one sample in a study of T-cell memory formation after mild COVID-19. MiXCR, applied by TCRdb to the 5' RACE reads, yields one record per CDR3 protein. The sample has approximately 250,000 distinct CDR3 sequences, approximately 15% seen once. The source material was PBMCs or a T cell subset sorted from them (not recorded which). Source of these receptors: a young man who had mild COVID-19 (a few samples of this study predate the infection). Cell type and time point are not known. Each CDR3 is given with its conserved first and last residue. A D gene is named only where the DNA matches it firmly. A row's size may be missing; if present it is once, few, many or a size class.

>13|TRBV6-1|many|NA|TRBJ1-5
TGTGCCAGCGGGGTTAGGGCCAATCAGCCCCAGCATTTT
CASGVRANQPQHF
>14|TRBV6-5|few|NA|TRBJ2-7
TGTGCCAGCAGTTACTCGAGTCAGGTCTACGAGCAGTACTTC
CASSYSSQVYEQYF
>16|TRBV5-1|many|NA|TRBJ2-5
TGCGCCAGCAGCTTGGCCGAGGGGGGGATCCAAGAGACCCAGTACTTC
CASSLAEGGIQETQYF
>16|TRBV6-5|NA|TRBD2|TRBJ2-5
TGTGCCAGCAGTCGTGGGGAGGGGACTAGCGGAGAGACCCAGTACTTC
CASSRGEGTSGETQYF
>12|TRBV7-2|many|NA|TRBJ1-6
TGTGCCAGCAGCCCTGATAATTCACCCCTCCACTTT
CASSPDNSPLHF
>16|TRBV5-1|NA|TRBD1|TRBJ2-6
TGCGCCAGCCGGGACAGCTCTCTCTCTGGGGCCAACGTCCTGACTTTC
CASRDSSLSGANVLTF
>14|TRBV30|NA|NA|TRBJ1-5
TGTGCCTGGAGTGTTCCTGGACGGGCGCGGCCCCAGCATTTT
CAWSVPGRARPQHF
>13|TRBV21-1|once|NA|TRBJ1-1
TGTGGGGCACCGGGGAGTTGGTGGACTGAAGCTTTCTTT
CGAPGSWWTEAFF
>16|TRBV9|few|TRBD2|TRBJ2-1
TGTGCCAGCAGCGTAGGGCTAGCGGGGGACTACAATGAGCAGTTCTTC
CASSVGLAGDYNEQFF
>16|TRBV7-9|NA|TRBD2|TRBJ2-1
TGTGCCAGCAGCTCCGCCCGACTAGCGGGGGGTCATGAGCAGTTCTTC
CASSSARLAGGHEQFF
>16|TRBV7-2|once|TRBD2|TRBJ2-5
TGTGCCAGCAGCTTAGGTAGCGGGGGGAGCCTGGAGACCCAGTACTTC
CASSLGSGGSLETQYF
>13|TRBV18|NA|NA|TRBJ2-5
TGTGCCAGCTCACCATTGGCCGCGGAGACCCAGTACTTC
CASSPLAAETQYF
>15|TRBV12-3/TRBV12-4|many|TRBD1|TRBJ2-7
TGTGCCAGCAGTTTAGTCGAAGGGGGCATCGACGAGCAGTACTTC
CASSLVEGGIDEQYF
>15|TRBV6-5|few|NA|TRBJ2-3
TGTGCCAGCAGAATGGGGACCGCAACCGTGAATACGCAGTATTTT
CASRMGTATVNTQYF
>13|TRBV6-4|NA|NA|TRBJ2-1
TGTGCCAGCAGTGCGGACAGCCACAATGAGCAGTTCTTC
CASSADSHNEQFF
>19|TRBV15|NA|NA|TRBJ1-5
TGTGCCACCAGCAGAGATCGGGCCAGGGCCACGTGGAGCAATCAGCCCCAGCATTTT
CATSRDRARATWSNQPQHF
>13|TRBV5-1|many|NA|TRBJ1-6
TGCGCCAGCAGCTTGGGGCAGAATTCACCCCTCCACTTT
CASSLGQNSPLHF
>16|TRBV6-5|NA|NA|TRBJ1-1
TGTGCCAGCAGTTTCCAAGGGTGGCCCATGAACACTGAAGCTTTCTTT
CASSFQGWPMNTEAFF
>15|TRBV6-2/TRBV6-3|NA|NA|TRBJ2-1
TGTGCCAGCAGTTACGCCTCCCGCGGGGTGAATGAGCAGTTCTTC
CASSYASRGVNEQFF
>14|TRBV12-3/TRBV12-4|many|NA|TRBJ1-6
TGTGCCAGCAGGTTGACCGCATCCGGTTCACCCCTCCACTTT
CASRLTASGSPLHF
>12|TRBV7-3|few|TRBD2|TRBJ2-1
TGTGCCAGCAGTAGCGGGGGCTGGGAGCAGTTCTTC
CASSSGGWEQFF
>14|TRBV7-9|many|NA|TRBJ2-5
TGTGCCAGCAGCTTTTCAAAAACGGCAGAGACCCAGTACTTC
CASSFSKTAETQYF
>13|TRBV7-2|few|NA|TRBJ1-2
TGTGCCAGCAGCTTAGTATCTACGAGGGGCTACACCTTC
CASSLVSTRGYTF
>11|TRBV7-9|NA|NA|TRBJ2-7
TGTGCCAGCAGCGACGGTAGGGAGCAGTACTTC
CASSDGREQYF
>16|TRBV9|few|TRBD2|TRBJ2-1
TGTGCCAGCAGCTCCCCCGGGACTACCTCGGACGATGAGCAGTTCTTC
CASSSPGTTSDDEQFF
>17|TRBV7-9|few|NA|TRBJ1-3
TGTGCCAGCAGCCAAATCGCTGACAGTCACTCTGGAAACACCATATATTTT
CASSQIADSHSGNTIYF
>17|TRBV4-3|few|NA|TRBJ2-1
TGCGCCAGCAGCCAAGATTACCGGCGGGGTAGGAACAATGAGCAGTTCTTC
CASSQDYRRGRNNEQFF
>16|TRBV27|few|NA|TRBJ2-3
TGTGCCAGCAGTATAAAGACCCCAGGGGAAGGAGATACGCAGTATTTT
CASSIKTPGEGDTQYF
>10|TRBV20-1|NA|NA|TRBJ1-2
TGCAGTGATAGTCCCCTGGGCTACACCTTC
CSDSPLGYTF
>14|TRBV12-3/TRBV12-4|few|NA|TRBJ1-5
TGTGCCAGCAGTTGGGACCGTAGCAATCAGCCCCAGCATTTT
CASSWDRSNQPQHF
>14|TRBV12-3/TRBV12-4|many|NA|TRBJ1-6
TGTGCCAGCAGCCCCGACAGGAGTAACTCACCCCTCCACTTT
CASSPDRSNSPLHF
>13|TRBV7-2|many|NA|TRBJ2-6
TGTGCCAGCAGCCAAGGTGGAGAGAACGTCCTGACTTTC
CASSQGGENVLTF
>14|TRBV4-3|NA|NA|TRBJ2-3
TGCGCCAGCAGCCAAGACTCAGGGCAAGATACGCAGTATTTT
CASSQDSGQDTQYF
>14|TRBV4-3|many|TRBD1|TRBJ2-7
TGCGCCAGCAGCCCGGACAGGGCGACCTACGAGCAGTACTTC
CASSPDRATYEQYF
>18|TRBV5-1|NA|TRBD1|TRBJ1-5
TGCGCCAGCAGCTTGGCACCTTCCGGGACAGGGGGGAATCAGCCCCAGCATTTT
CASSLAPSGTGGNQPQHF
>16|TRBV27|NA|TRBD1|TRBJ1-1
TGTGCCAGCAGTTTATCTCGGACAGGGGGAAACACTGAAGCTTTCTTT
CASSLSRTGGNTEAFF
>19|TRBV12-3/TRBV12-4|many|NA|TRBJ2-3
TGTGCCAGCAGTTTTCCTGCGGAGACTCCTGGACGGAGCACAGATACGCAGTATTTT
CASSFPAETPGRSTDTQYF
>14|TRBV7-2|NA|NA|TRBJ2-1
TGTGCCAGCAGTCCCACTGCGGGGTACAATGAGCAGTTCTTC
CASSPTAGYNEQFF
>17|TRBV5-1|once|TRBD2|TRBJ2-5
TGCGCCAGCAGCCCGACTAGCGGGGGGCCCCTCCAAGAGACCCAGTACTTC
CASSPTSGGPLQETQYF
>16|TRBV7-2|few|TRBD2|TRBJ2-2
TGTGCCAGCAGCCCCGGACTAGCGGGTCCGGCCGGGGAGCTGTTTTTT
CASSPGLAGPAGELFF
>14|TRBV5-4|many|NA|TRBJ2-5
TGTGCCAGCAGCTTGGGTCGGGTCCAAGAGACCCAGTACTTC
CASSLGRVQETQYF
>19|TRBV4-2|few|TRBD1|TRBJ2-3
TGTGCCAGCAGCCAGGAAGGACAGGGGGGTTCTCTTATTAGGGATACGCAGTATTTT
CASSQEGQGGSLIRDTQYF
>15|TRBV7-9|NA|TRBD2|TRBJ2-3
TGTGCCAGCAGCCAAAAGCGGGGGGGCACAGATACGCAGTATTTT
CASSQKRGGTDTQYF
>14|TRBV4-3|few|NA|TRBJ2-2
TGCGCCAGCAGCCGACGGGCCCCGCCCGGGGAGCTGTTTTTT
CASSRRAPPGELFF
>15|TRBV18|NA|TRBD2|TRBJ2-5
TGTGCCAGCTCACCCCGGGACTACGTACAAGAGACCCAGTACTTC
CASSPRDYVQETQYF
>15|TRBV5-1|NA|TRBD2|TRBJ2-3
TGCGCCAGCAGCTTGGGCCTAGCGGGGGCCCCAGCGCAGTATTTT
CASSLGLAGAPAQYF
>13|TRBV7-2|few|NA|TRBJ2-7
TGTGCCAGCAGCTTTGACAGCCCCTACGAGCAGTACTTC
CASSFDSPYEQYF
>14|TRBV4-2|few|NA|TRBJ2-5
TGTGCCAGCAGCCAAGGGGGGACCGAAGAGACCCAGTACTTC
CASSQGGTEETQYF
>16|TRBV21-1|few|NA|TRBJ2-3
TGTGCCAGCACCTCCCGGAGCCAGCCGCTCACAGATACGCAGTATTTT
CASTSRSQPLTDTQYF
>16|TRBV15|once|NA|TRBJ1-3
TGTGCCACCAGCAGAGATCATACAGGGACTGGAAACACCATATATTTT
CATSRDHTGTGNTIYF
>13|TRBV7-9|NA|TRBD1|TRBJ1-2
TGTGCCAGCAGCTCCGACAGGGACTATGGCTACACCTTC
CASSSDRDYGYTF
>13|TRBV5-1|NA|NA|TRBJ1-1
TGCGCCAGCAGCTTAGGAGAGGACACTGAAGCTTTCTTT
CASSLGEDTEAFF
>16|TRBV4-2|NA|TRBD2|TRBJ2-1
TGTGCCAGCAGCCAAGAAGGACTAGCGGGGGGGCACGAGCAGTTCTTC
CASSQEGLAGGHEQFF
>16|TRBV27|few|TRBD1|TRBJ2-7
TGTGCCAGCAGCCTAGTCGGACAGGGTAGCTCCTACGAGCAGTACTTC
CASSLVGQGSSYEQYF
>17|TRBV6-2/TRBV6-3|NA|TRBD1|TRBJ1-5
TGTGCCAGCAGTACCCTCCGGGACAGGGGGCAGAACCAGCCCCAGCATTTT
CASSTLRDRGQNQPQHF
>14|TRBV6-6|NA|TRBD1|TRBJ1-1
TGTGCCAGCAGTCGGACAGGGGGCTTGACTGAAGCTTTCTTT
CASSRTGGLTEAFF